A selection of T cell receptor beta chains follows, all from one sample in a study of T cell responses to AZD1222 COVID-19 vaccine. Data came from immunoSEQ multiplex PCR; TCRdb stores just in-frame clones and leaves some out. The sample yields 150,000 or so clones, approximately 90% seen once. Sequencing used peripheral blood, obtained 28 days after the second AZD1222 dose. The origin of the receptors is an adult who received the AZD1222 COVID-19 vaccine. The CDR3 runs from the conserved cysteine through the conserved F or W. The order of the fields is J gene, V gene, clone size, D gene, CDR3 protein, CDR3 DNA. The D gene is left open where the match is weak. Not all rows give a size; the values are once, few, many and, for expanded clones, a class.

j_gene: TRBJ2-3
v_gene: TRBV12-5
abundance: -
d_gene: -
CDR3aa: CASGRGTPEGTDTQYF
CDR3nt: TGTGCTAGTGGTCGTGGGACTCCAGAAGGTACAGATACGCAGTATTTT

j_gene: TRBJ1-2
v_gene: TRBV21-1
abundance: -
d_gene: -
CDR3aa: CASSKAVRDYGYTF
CDR3nt: TGTGCCAGCAGCAAAGCGGTCAGGGACTATGGCTACACCTTC

j_gene: TRBJ2-5
v_gene: TRBV20-1
abundance: -
d_gene: -
CDR3aa: CSAGLETQYF
CDR3nt: TGCAGTGCTGGACTAGAGACCCAGTACTTC

j_gene: TRBJ2-7
v_gene: TRBV7-6
abundance: -
d_gene: -
CDR3aa: CASSQTERSSYEQYF
CDR3nt: TGTGCCAGCAGCCAAACGGAGCGGAGCTCCTACGAGCAGTACTTC

j_gene: TRBJ2-3
v_gene: TRBV5-1
abundance: -
d_gene: -
CDR3aa: CASSRTDTQYF
CDR3nt: TGCGCCAGCAGCCGTACAGATACGCAGTATTTT

j_gene: TRBJ2-3
v_gene: TRBV7-7
abundance: -
d_gene: -
CDR3aa: CASSSTTSSDTQYF
CDR3nt: TGTGCCAGCAGCTCGACGACTAGTTCGGATACGCAGTATTTT

j_gene: TRBJ2-7
v_gene: TRBV5-1
abundance: -
d_gene: -
CDR3aa: CASSLGHRGPYEQYF
CDR3nt: TGCGCCAGCAGCTTAGGACACCGCGGGCCTTACGAGCAGTACTTC

j_gene: TRBJ2-7
v_gene: TRBV6-1
abundance: -
d_gene: -
CDR3aa: CASSESVGVGYEQYF
CDR3nt: TGTGCCAGCAGTGAATCAGTGGGTGTGGGATACGAGCAGTACTTC

j_gene: TRBJ1-5
v_gene: TRBV7-8
abundance: -
d_gene: -
CDR3aa: CASSLGRGGNQPQHF
CDR3nt: TGTGCCAGCAGCTTAGGCCGGGGTGGTAATCAGCCCCAGCATTTT

j_gene: TRBJ2-2
v_gene: TRBV11-2
abundance: -
d_gene: -
CDR3aa: CASSLDRTNTGELFF
CDR3nt: TGTGCCAGCAGCTTAGACCGTACGAACACCGGGGAGCTGTTTTTT

j_gene: TRBJ2-3
v_gene: TRBV7-2
abundance: -
d_gene: TRBD2
CDR3aa: CASSPVMPGGADTQYF
CDR3nt: TGTGCCAGCAGCCCAGTCATGCCGGGAGGAGCAGATACGCAGTATTTT

j_gene: TRBJ2-7
v_gene: TRBV6-1
abundance: -
d_gene: -
CDR3aa: CASSEAWASSYEQYF
CDR3nt: TGTGCCAGCAGTGAGGCCTGGGCTTCCTCCTACGAGCAGTACTTC

j_gene: TRBJ2-2
v_gene: TRBV27
abundance: -
d_gene: -
CDR3aa: CAPLSTRTNTGELFF
CDR3nt: TGTGCCCCCTTATCGACACGGACGAACACCGGGGAGCTGTTTTTT

j_gene: TRBJ1-3
v_gene: TRBV4-1
abundance: -
d_gene: -
CDR3aa: CASSQGISSGNTIYF
CDR3nt: TGCGCCAGCAGCCAGGGTATTTCCTCTGGAAACACCATATATTTT

j_gene: TRBJ1-1
v_gene: TRBV19
abundance: -
d_gene: -
CDR3aa: CASSFLTSDAFF
CDR3nt: TGTGCCAGTAGTTTTTTGACCAGCGATGCTTTCTTT

j_gene: TRBJ2-4
v_gene: TRBV24-1
abundance: -
d_gene: TRBD2
CDR3aa: CATSDLLAGDGCGAKNIQYF
CDR3nt: TGTGCCACCAGTGATTTACTAGCGGGAGATGGATGCGGGGCCAAAAACATTCAGTACTTC

j_gene: TRBJ1-2
v_gene: TRBV12-3/TRBV12-4
abundance: -
d_gene: -
CDR3aa: CASSLLRGYGYTF
CDR3nt: TGTGCCAGCAGTTTACTTAGGGGGTATGGCTACACCTTC

j_gene: TRBJ1-2
v_gene: TRBV27
abundance: -
d_gene: -
CDR3aa: CASRPVGAGYTF
CDR3nt: TGTGCCAGCAGACCAGTGGGAGCTGGCTACACCTTC

j_gene: TRBJ1-6
v_gene: TRBV7-9
abundance: once
d_gene: -
CDR3aa: CASSSTGGNSPLHF
CDR3nt: TGTGCCAGCAGCTCCACAGGCGGTAATTCACCCCTCCACTTT

j_gene: TRBJ1-6
v_gene: TRBV7-2
abundance: -
d_gene: TRBD1
CDR3aa: CASSYLRTGVNSPLHF
CDR3nt: TGTGCCAGCAGCTATCTCCGGACAGGCGTGAATTCACCCCTCCACTTT

j_gene: TRBJ1-5
v_gene: TRBV2
abundance: -
d_gene: TRBD1
CDR3aa: CASSRQGTNQPQHF
CDR3nt: TGTGCCAGCAGTCGACAGGGTACGAATCAGCCCCAGCATTTT

j_gene: TRBJ1-5
v_gene: TRBV25-1
abundance: -
d_gene: -
CDR3aa: CASSDDGGRPQHF
CDR3nt: TGTGCCAGCAGTGACGACGGGGGACGGCCCCAGCATTTT